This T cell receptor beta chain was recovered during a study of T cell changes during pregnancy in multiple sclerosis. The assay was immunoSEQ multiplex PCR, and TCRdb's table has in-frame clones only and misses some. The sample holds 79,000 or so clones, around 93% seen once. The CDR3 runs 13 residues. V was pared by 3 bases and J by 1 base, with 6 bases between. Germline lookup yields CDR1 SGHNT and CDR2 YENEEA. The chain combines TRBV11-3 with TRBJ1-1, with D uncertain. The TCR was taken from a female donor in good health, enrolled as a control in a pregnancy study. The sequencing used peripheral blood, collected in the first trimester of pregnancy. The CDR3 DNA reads TGTGCCAGCAGCTTTCGGGAGAACACTGAAGCTTTCTTT. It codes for CASSFRENTEAFF.